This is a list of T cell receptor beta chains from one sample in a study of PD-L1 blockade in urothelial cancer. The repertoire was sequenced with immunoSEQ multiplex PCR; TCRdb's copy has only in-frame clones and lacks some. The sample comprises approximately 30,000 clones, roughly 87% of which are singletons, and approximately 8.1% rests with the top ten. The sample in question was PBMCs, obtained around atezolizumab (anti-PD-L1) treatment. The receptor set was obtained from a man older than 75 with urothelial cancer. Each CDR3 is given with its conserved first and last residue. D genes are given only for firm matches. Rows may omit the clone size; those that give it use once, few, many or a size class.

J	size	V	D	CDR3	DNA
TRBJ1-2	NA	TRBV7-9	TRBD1	CASSLGGDRANYGYTF	TGTGCCAGCAGCTTAGGGGGGGACAGGGCTAACTATGGCTACACCTTC
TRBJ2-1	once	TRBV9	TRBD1	CASSVTGQGRNEQFF	TGTGCCAGCAGCGTAACGGGACAGGGGCGCAATGAGCAGTTCTTC
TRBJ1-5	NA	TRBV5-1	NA	CASSYLRAENQPQHF	TGCGCCAGCAGCTACCTGAGGGCGGAAAATCAGCCCCAGCATTTT
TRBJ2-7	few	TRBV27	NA	CASMQGVSSYEQYF	TGTGCCAGCATGCAAGGGGTCAGCTCCTACGAGCAGTACTTC
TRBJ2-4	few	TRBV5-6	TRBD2	CASSSSGMKAKNIQYF	TGTGCCAGCAGTTCTAGCGGGATGAAGGCCAAAAACATTCAGTACTTC
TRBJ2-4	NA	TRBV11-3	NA	CASSLGGSGTQNIQYF	TGTGCCAGCAGCTTAGGGGGCTCCGGGACACAAAACATTCAGTACTTC
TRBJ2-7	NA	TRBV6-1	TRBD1	CASSVDRGKGYEQYF	TGTGCCAGCAGTGTCGACAGGGGAAAGGGCTACGAGCAGTACTTC
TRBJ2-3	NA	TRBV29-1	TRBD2	CSVSGTSESTDTQYF	TGCAGCGTTTCCGGGACTAGCGAGAGCACAGATACGCAGTATTTT
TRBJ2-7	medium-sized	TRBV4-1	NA	CASSPSRVSSYEQYF	TGCGCCAGCAGCCCGTCCAGGGTTTCCTCCTACGAGCAGTACTTC
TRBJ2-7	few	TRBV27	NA	CAGGCSVSSYEQYF	TGTGCCGGAGGGTGCTCGGTGAGCTCCTACGAGCAGTACTTC
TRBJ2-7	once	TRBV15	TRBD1	CATSRGGDRGHYEQYF	TGTGCCACCAGTAGGGGAGGGGACAGGGGGCATTACGAGCAGTACTTC
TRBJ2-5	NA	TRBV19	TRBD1	CASSTRTGTETQYF	TGTGCCAGTAGTACGAGGACAGGGACAGAGACCCAGTACTTC
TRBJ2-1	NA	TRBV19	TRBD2	CASGGLANYNEQFF	TGTGCCAGTGGGGGACTAGCGAACTACAATGAGCAGTTCTTC
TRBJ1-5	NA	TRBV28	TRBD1	CANRKGQGNQPQHF	TGTGCCAACCGGAAAGGACAGGGCAATCAGCCCCAGCATTTT
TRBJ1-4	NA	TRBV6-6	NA	CASSYLNEKLFF	TGTGCCAGCAGTTACCTTAATGAAAAACTGTTTTTT
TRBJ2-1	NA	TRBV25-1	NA	CASSGSNEQFF	TGTGCCAGCAGTGGGAGTAATGAGCAGTTCTTC
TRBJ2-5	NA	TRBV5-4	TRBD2	CASSRRTSGLGETQYF	TGTGCCAGCAGCCGAAGAACTAGCGGCCTAGGGGAGACCCAGTACTTC
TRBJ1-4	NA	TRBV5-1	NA	CASSFGRTTNEKLFF	TGCGCCAGCAGCTTTGGCAGGACAACTAATGAAAAACTGTTTTTT
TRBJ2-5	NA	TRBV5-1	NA	CASRETVKETQYF	TGCGCCAGCAGGGAGACAGTCAAAGAGACCCAGTACTTC
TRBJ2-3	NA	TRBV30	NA	CAWSQAGRTSTDTQYF	TGTGCCTGGAGTCAGGCCGGGAGAACCAGCACAGATACGCAGTATTTT
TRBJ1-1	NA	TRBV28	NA	CASSLGQPMNTEAFF	TGTGCCAGCAGTTTGGGGCAACCCATGAACACTGAAGCTTTCTTT
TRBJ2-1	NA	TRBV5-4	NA	CASTAGGSYNEQFF	TGTGCCAGCACCGCCGGGGGCTCCTACAATGAGCAGTTCTTC
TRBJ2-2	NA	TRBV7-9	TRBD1	CASSSTRRDRNTGELFF	TGTGCCAGCAGCTCTACCCGTAGGGACAGGAACACCGGGGAGCTGTTTTTT
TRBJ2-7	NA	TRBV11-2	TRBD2	CASSLGAGTPYEQYF	TGTGCCAGCAGCTTGGGAGCGGGGACCCCCTACGAGCAGTACTTC
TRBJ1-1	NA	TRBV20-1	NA	CSARSEVEAFF	TGCAGTGCTAGATCGGAGGTAGAAGCTTTCTTT
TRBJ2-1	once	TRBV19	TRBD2	CASSTPGLAGEEQFF	TGTGCCAGTAGTACCCCGGGACTAGCGGGAGAAGAGCAGTTCTTC
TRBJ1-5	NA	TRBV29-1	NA	CSVELQGRGQPQHF	TGCAGCGTTGAACTGCAGGGGCGAGGTCAGCCCCAGCATTTT
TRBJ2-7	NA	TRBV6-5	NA	CASSYSLAGPYEQYF	TGTGCCAGCAGTTACTCTTTAGCAGGGCCCTACGAGCAGTACTTC
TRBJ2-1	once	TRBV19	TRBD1	CASPFWTGATYNEQFF	TGTGCCAGTCCTTTTTGGACAGGGGCGACGTACAATGAGCAGTTCTTC
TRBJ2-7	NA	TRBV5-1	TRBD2	CASSYLAGGTYEQYF	TGCGCCAGCAGCTATCTAGCGGGAGGGACCTACGAGCAGTACTTC
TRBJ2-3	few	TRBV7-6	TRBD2	CASSQTSGSPDTQYF	TGTGCCAGCAGCCAGACTAGCGGGTCCCCAGATACGCAGTATTTT
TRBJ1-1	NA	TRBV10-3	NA	CAIRDSLNTEAFF	TGTGCCATCAGGGACAGTTTGAACACTGAAGCTTTCTTT
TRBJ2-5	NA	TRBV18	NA	CASSRGDQETQYF	TGTGCCAGCTCACGCGGGGACCAAGAGACCCAGTACTTC
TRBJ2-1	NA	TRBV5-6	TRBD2	CASSQLARSYNEQFF	TGTGCCAGCAGTCAACTAGCGAGATCCTACAATGAGCAGTTCTTC
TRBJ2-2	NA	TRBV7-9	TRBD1	CASSLPGQGKTGELFF	TGTGCCAGCAGCTTACCGGGACAGGGGAAGACCGGGGAGCTGTTTTTT
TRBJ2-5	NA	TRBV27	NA	CASSRTGEETQYF	TGTGCCAGCAGTCGAACGGGGGAAGAGACCCAGTACTTC
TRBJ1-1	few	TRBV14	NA	CASSQDRTAGAFF	TGTGCCAGCAGCCAAGATAGAACGGCGGGGGCTTTCTTT
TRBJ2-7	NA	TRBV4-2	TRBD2	CASSQVEASGRVKQYF	TGTGCCAGCAGCCAAGTCGAGGCTAGCGGGAGGGTCAAGCAGTACTTC
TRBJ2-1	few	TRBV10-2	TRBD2	CASRSSGTHNEQFF	TGCGCCAGCAGGTCTAGCGGGACCCACAATGAGCAGTTCTTC
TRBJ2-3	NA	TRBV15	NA	CATSRERTGKGVDTQYF	TGTGCCACCAGCAGAGAAAGAACAGGGAAGGGAGTAGATACGCAGTATTTT
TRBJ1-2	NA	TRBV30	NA	CAWDSLLYRYTF	TGTGCCTGGGACAGCCTTCTTTATCGCTACACCTTC
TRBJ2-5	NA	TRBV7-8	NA	CASSILETQYF	TGTGCCAGCAGCATCCTAGAGACCCAGTACTTC